This TCR beta chain was identified in a study of T cells after yellow fever vaccination. The study's findings and limits: Only a minor proportion of clonotypes was detected across both CD4 and CD8 compartments. Repertoires obtained by FACS sorting could include abundant clonotypes that entered as contaminants from the bulk population.

The study made its TCR cDNA through 5'RACE template switching. That step introduced a universal primer site along with UMIs. MiXCR was run by TCRdb on the 5' RACE reads, yielding one entry per CDR3 protein. The sample lists 300,000 or so distinct CDR3 sequences; approximately 3.9% were seen once. This CDR3 contains 16 residues. Germline V gene sequence: CDR1 LGHNA, CDR2 YSLEER. Trimming removed 0 bases at V and 2 bases at J, with 14 bases between. Points on this clonotype: Its antigen remains unidentified.

This chain links TRBV4-3 with TRBJ2-7; D may be TRBD2 (5 bases). This receptor was taken from a man aged 18 to 29 who received the YFV17D yellow fever vaccine. Specimen: PBMCs, collected 5 days after the yellow fever booster vaccination. The CDR3 nucleotides read TGCGCCAGCAGCCAAGAGATAGCTAGCTTTGCCTACGAGCAGTACTTC. Its translation is CASSQEIASFAYEQYF.